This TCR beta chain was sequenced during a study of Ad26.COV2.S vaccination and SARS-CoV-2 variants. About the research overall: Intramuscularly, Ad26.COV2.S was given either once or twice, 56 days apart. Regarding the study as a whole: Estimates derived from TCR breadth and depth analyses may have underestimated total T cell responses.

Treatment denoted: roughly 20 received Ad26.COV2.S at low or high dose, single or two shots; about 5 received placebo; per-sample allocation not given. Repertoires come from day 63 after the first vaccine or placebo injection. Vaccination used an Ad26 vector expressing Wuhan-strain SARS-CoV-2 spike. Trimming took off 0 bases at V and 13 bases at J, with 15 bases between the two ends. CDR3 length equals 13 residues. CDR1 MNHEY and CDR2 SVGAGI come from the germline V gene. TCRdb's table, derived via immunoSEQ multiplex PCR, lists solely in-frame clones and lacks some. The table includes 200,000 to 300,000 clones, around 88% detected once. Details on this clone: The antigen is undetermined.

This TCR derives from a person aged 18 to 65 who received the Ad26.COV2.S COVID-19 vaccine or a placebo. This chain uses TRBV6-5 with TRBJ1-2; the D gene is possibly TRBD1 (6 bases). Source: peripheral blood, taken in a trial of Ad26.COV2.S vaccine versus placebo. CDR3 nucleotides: TGTGCCAGCAGTTACTCGGAGGGGGGCTTGTCCACCTTC. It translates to CASSYSEGGLSTF.